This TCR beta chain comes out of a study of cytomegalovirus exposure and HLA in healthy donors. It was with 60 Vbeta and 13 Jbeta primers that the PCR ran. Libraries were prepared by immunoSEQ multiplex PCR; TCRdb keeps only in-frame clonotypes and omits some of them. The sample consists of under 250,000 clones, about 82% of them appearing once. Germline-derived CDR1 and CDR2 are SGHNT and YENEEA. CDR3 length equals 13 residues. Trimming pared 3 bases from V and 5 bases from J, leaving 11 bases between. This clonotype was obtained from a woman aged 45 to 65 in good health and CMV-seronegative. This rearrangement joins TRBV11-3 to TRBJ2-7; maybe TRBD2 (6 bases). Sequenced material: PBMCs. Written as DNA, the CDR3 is TGTGCCAGCAGCTTCGGCGGGGCCAACGAGCAGTACTTC. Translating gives CASSFGGANEQYF.